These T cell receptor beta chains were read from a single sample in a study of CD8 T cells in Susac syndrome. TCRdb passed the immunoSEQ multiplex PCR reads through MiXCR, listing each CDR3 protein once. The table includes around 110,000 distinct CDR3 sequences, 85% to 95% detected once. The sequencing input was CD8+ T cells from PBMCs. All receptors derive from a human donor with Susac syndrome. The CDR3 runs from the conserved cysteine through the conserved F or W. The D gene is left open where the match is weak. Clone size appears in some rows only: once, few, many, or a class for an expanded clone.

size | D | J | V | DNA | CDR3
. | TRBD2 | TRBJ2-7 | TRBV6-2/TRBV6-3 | TGTGCCAGCAGTTCAGGACTAGCGTGGGAGCAGTACTTC | CASSSGLAWEQYF
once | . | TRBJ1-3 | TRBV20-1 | TGCAGTGCGCTTACAGGGAGCTCTGGAAACACCATATATTTT | CSALTGSSGNTIYF
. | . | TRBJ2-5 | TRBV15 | TGTGCCACCAGCAGAGGGCCAGGGTTGCAAGAGACCCAGTACTTC | CATSRGPGLQETQYF
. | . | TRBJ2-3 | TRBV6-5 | TGTGCCAGCAGTTACGGCCACACAGATACGCAGTATTTT | CASSYGHTDTQYF
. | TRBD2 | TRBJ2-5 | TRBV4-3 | TGCGCCAGCAGCCAAGATCTGGGGCTAGCGGGGGGTCTGCGGGAGACCCAGTACTTC | CASSQDLGLAGGLRETQYF
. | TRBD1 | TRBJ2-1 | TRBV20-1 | TGCAGTGCTAGAGATTCACAGGGGTCCTACAATGAGCAGTTCTTC | CSARDSQGSYNEQFF
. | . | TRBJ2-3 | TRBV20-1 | TGCAGTGCCAAGACCCTGGTAGGGGGTTGGGATACGCAGTATTTT | CSAKTLVGGWDTQYF
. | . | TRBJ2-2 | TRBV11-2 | TGTGCCAGCACTTGGAGGGGGGGGCAAACGAACACCGGGGAGCTGTTTTTT | CASTWRGGQTNTGELFF
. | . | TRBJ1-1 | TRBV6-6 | TGTGCCAGCAGCTCCTTCGGCGGGGGGGCAGGCACTGAAGCTTTCTTT | CASSSFGGGAGTEAFF
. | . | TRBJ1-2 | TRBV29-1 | TGCAGCGTTGAGACGGAGTATGGCTACACCTTC | CSVETEYGYTF
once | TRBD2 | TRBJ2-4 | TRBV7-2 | TGTGCCAGCAGCTCCGGAGGGGAGGGGTTAGGAAACATTCAGTACTTC | CASSSGGEGLGNIQYF
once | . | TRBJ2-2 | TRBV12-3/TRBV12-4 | TGTGCCAGCAGGATAGGGACCTCTGAGGTCGGGGAGCTGTTTTTT | CASRIGTSEVGELFF
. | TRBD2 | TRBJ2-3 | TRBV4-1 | TGCGCCAGCAGCCTCCCTAGCGGGGGCACAGATACGCAGTATTTT | CASSLPSGGTDTQYF
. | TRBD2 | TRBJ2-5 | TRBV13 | TGTGCCAGCAGCTTCGGACTAGTTGCCCAAGAGACCCAGTACTTC | CASSFGLVAQETQYF
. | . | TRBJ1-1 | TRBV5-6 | TGTGCCAGCACCTCGAGGGGAGTAATGGAAGCTTTCTTT | CASTSRGVMEAFF
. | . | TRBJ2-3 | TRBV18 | TGTGCCAGCTCATCGGACAGCACAGATACGCAGTATTTT | CASSSDSTDTQYF
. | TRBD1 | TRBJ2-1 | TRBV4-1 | TGCGCCAGCAGCCAAGAGGGGACAGGGGTGAATGAGCAGTTCTTC | CASSQEGTGVNEQFF
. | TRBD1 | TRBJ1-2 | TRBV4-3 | TGCGCCAGCAGCCCCGCAGGACAGGGGGGAGGTGGCTACACCTTC | CASSPAGQGGGGYTF
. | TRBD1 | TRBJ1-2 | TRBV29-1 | TGCAGCGTTGAGGGACAGGGGAATGGCTACACCTTC | CSVEGQGNGYTF
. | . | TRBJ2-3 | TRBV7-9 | TGTGCCAGCGGTAGCACAGATACGCAGTATTTT | CASGSTDTQYF
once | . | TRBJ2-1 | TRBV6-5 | TGTGCCAGCAGGGAGGGGAGCCCCTACAATGAGCAGTTCTTC | CASREGSPYNEQFF
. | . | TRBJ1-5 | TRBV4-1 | TGCGCCAGCAGCCAAGAGGGGTACAATCAGCCCCAGCATTTT | CASSQEGYNQPQHF
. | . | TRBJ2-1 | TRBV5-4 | TGTGCCAGCAGCTTTGAACTGAACAATGAGCAGTTCTTC | CASSFELNNEQFF
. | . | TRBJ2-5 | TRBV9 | TGTGCCAGCAGCGCGGGGGCGGGGATCCAAGAGACCCAGTACTTC | CASSAGAGIQETQYF
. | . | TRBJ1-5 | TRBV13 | TGTGCCAGCAGCTCCAGGACAGAATTCAATCAGCCCCAGCATTTT | CASSSRTEFNQPQHF
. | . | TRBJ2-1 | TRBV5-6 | TGTGCCAGCAGCTTGCAGGGTAACGCCTACAATGAGCAGTTCTTC | CASSLQGNAYNEQFF
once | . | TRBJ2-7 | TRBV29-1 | TGCAGCGTGGTCCTGGGGGGCGAGCAGTACTTC | CSVVLGGEQYF
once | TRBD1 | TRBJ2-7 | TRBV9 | TGTGCCAGCAGCGCCGGGGGACAGGCTCACTACGAGCAGTACTTC | CASSAGGQAHYEQYF
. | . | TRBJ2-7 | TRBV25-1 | TGTGCCAGCAGTGACCAGCATATCTCGGTTAGAAGTGAGCAGTACTTC | CASSDQHISVRSEQYF
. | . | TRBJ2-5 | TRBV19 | TGTGCCAGTAGTATGGGACTTGCGGAGACCCAGTACTTC | CASSMGLAETQYF
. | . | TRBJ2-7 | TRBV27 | TGTGCCAGCAGTCGGAGGGAGAGGGGGGACAGCTCCTACGAGCAGTACTTC | CASSRRERGDSSYEQYF
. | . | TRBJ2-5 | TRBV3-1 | TGTGCCAGCAGCCAGGGGCAAGAGACCCAGTACTTC | CASSQGQETQYF
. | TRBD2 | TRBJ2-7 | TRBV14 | TGTGCCAGCAGCCCATATTTGGGCGGGGGGTACTCCTACGAGCAGTACTTC | CASSPYLGGGYSYEQYF
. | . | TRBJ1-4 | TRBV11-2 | TGTGCCAGCAGCCAGCGAGGAGTTAGGGAAAAACTGTTTTTT | CASSQRGVREKLFF
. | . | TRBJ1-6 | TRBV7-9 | TGTGCCAGCAGCTTAGATGAGGGCCCCAATTCACCCCTCCACTTT | CASSLDEGPNSPLHF
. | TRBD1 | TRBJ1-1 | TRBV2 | TGTGCCAGCAGACCGGGGGACAGAGCCTTTGGCACTGAAGCTTTCTTT | CASRPGDRAFGTEAFF
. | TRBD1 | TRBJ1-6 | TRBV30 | TGTGCCTGGAGCCGGGCGACAGGGGGCGGGTGGGACAGTTCACCCCTCCACTTT | CAWSRATGGGWDSSPLHF
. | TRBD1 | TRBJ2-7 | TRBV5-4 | TGTGCCAGCAGCTTGTGGGACAGGAGCTACGAGCAGTACTTC | CASSLWDRSYEQYF
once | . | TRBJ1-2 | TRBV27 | TGTGCCAGCAGCCCACGGTGGAGGGGCGCTTATGGCTACACCTTC | CASSPRWRGAYGYTF
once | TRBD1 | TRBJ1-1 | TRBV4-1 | TGCGCCAGCAGCCCACCAGGGGGCAGAAACACTGAAGCTTTCTTT | CASSPPGGRNTEAFF
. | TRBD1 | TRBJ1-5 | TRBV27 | TGTGCCAGCGCAGGGACAGGGAATCAGCCCCAGCATTTT | CASAGTGNQPQHF
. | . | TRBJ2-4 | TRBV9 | TGTGCCAGCAGCGTAGGAACAGGGACGCACATTCAGTACTTC | CASSVGTGTHIQYF
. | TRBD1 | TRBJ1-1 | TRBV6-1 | TGTGCCAGCAGTACCCGGACAGGGGAGAACACTGAAGCTTTCTTT | CASSTRTGENTEAFF
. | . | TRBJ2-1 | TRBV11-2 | TGTGCCAGCAGCGGGGGCGGGGAGCAGTTCTTC | CASSGGGEQFF
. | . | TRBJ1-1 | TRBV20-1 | TGCAGTGCTAGCGACGGGGGCCGGGACCCGAACACTGAAGCTTTCTTT | CSASDGGRDPNTEAFF
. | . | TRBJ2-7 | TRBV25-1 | TGTGCCAGCAGTGTAGGGTCTCTGCGGGAGCAGTACTTC | CASSVGSLREQYF
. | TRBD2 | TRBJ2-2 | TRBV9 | TGTGCCAGCAGCGTCGGCAAGCGGGGGGGCCCCGGGGAGCTGTTTTTT | CASSVGKRGGPGELFF
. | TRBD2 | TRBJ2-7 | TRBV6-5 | TGTGCCAGCAGTTGGGGACTAGCGGGGGGATACGAGCAGTACTTC | CASSWGLAGGYEQYF
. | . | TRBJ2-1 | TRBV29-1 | TGCAGCGTTGAGGGAGCTCTCGGCAACAATGAGCAGTTCTTC | CSVEGALGNNEQFF
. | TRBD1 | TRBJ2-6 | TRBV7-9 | TGTGCCAGCAGCTCCCAGGGGGACGCCAACGTCCTGACTTTC | CASSSQGDANVLTF
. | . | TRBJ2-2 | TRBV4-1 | TGCGCCAGCAGCCAAGGGACTGCCGGGGAGCTGTTTTTT | CASSQGTAGELFF
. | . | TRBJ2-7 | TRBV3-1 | TGTGCCAGCAGCTCCGGTCCAGGGCCCTACGAGCAGTACTTC | CASSSGPGPYEQYF
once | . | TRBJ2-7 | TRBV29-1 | TGCAGCGTAAACACAGGAGAAGACTACGAGCAGTACTTC | CSVNTGEDYEQYF
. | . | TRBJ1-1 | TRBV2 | TGTGCCAGCAGTGAAGGGGGAAGGGGCGCTGAAGCTTTCTTT | CASSEGGRGAEAFF
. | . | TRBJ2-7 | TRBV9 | TGTGCCAGCAGCGCCCGAACAGGCGGCGAGCAGTACTTC | CASSARTGGEQYF
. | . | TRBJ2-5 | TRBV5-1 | TGCGCCAGCAGCTACCGGGTCCCCCAAGAGACCCAGTACTTC | CASSYRVPQETQYF